This T cell receptor beta chain was observed in a study of blood T cell repertoires in COVID-19. Measured with immunoSEQ multiplex PCR; TCRdb has only the in-frame clones, and not every one. The repertoire holds hundreds of thousands of clones, with roughly nine tenths as singletons. The germline V and J ends were trimmed by 2 bases and 13 bases, with 12 bases remaining between them. Looked up from germline, CDR1 is LNHDA and CDR2 is SQIVND (reference sequence). The CDR3 runs to 13 residues. J is TRBJ1-6 and V is TRBV19; D is uncertain. Sequenced: peripheral blood. The clonotype originates from a woman aged 45-65 years with acute or convalescent COVID-19. In nucleotides, the CDR3 is TGTGCCAGTAGTATAAAGGAGGGATCGCCCCTCCACTTT. This encodes CASSIKEGSPLHF.